Given below is one TCR beta chain in context. Its recognized antigen is unknown. The input lacks base qualities; no much larger clone sits a single base away. These data belong to a study of blood T cells in healthy people across ages (dated by TCRdb to between 2014 and 2017). For context, the study as a whole: In model experiments, roughly one uniquely barcoded TCR beta cDNA molecule per two T cells was captured by template switching. To avoid experimental bias, donors of different ages were distributed randomly across sequencing lanes. The study measured age-related changes in TCR beta repertoire diversity using deep sequencing normalized with unique cDNA molecular identifiers. For two donors (one aged 18 to 30 and one aged 80 or older), the study analyzed two additional independent replicas of 1 million unique cDNA reads from the same blood draw. Four age groups were formed from the donors: young (average approximately 16 years), middle-aged (approximately 39), aged (over 55) and long-lived (about 80).

The library was built by means of 5' RACE. The sample was run on an Illumina HiSeq 2500. The second PCR ran for about 6 to 11 cycles and used a J-beta primer mix along with a sample-barcoded 5' primer. Each TCR beta cDNA molecule received a unique molecular identifier from a template-switch 5' adaptor carrying 12 random nucleotides. Each sample yielded at least 3 million CDR3-containing paired-end reads. All of the RNA was converted into first-strand cDNA using the Mint cDNA synthesis kit, with a TRBC-specific oligonucleotide serving as the primer. Following uracil-DNA glycosylase treatment, a first 18-cycle PCR with universal primers M1SS and BC2_uni_R was performed on all cDNA. Per the authors' processing: For normalization, 1 million high-quality reads were randomly selected from each sample, with every read carrying a distinct molecular identifier. Instead of being binned into consensus sequences, reads with shared molecular identifiers were discarded. MiTCR, with a Q25 quality threshold and the strictest error-elimination algorithm, was used for CDR3 identification, clonotype clustering and error correction. A nonparametric unseen species model using Euler transformation provided a lower-bound estimate of total TCR beta diversity. TCRdb handled the public reads itself, with Q25 trimming in fastp and clone calling in MiXCR, and kept productive beta chains. Rows merge per CDR3 protein into single entries with the most common DNA and genes. These V and J calls derive from TCRdb rather than the authors' analysis. This sample lists roughly 1,800,000 distinct CDR3 sequences; around half were detected once. The biggest ten clones account for approximately 2.1% of the sample.

The CDR3 numbers 13 residues from cysteine through phenylalanine. The only DNA kept is the CDR3, 39 bases in frame from the first base. CDR1 and CDR2, looked up from the germline V gene, are ENHRY and SYGVKD. The junction carries 11 bases between V and J, which are trimmed by 3 bases and 8 bases respectively. Broad study findings and their caveats: The percentage of naive T cells measured by flow cytometry correlated strongly with observed TCR beta diversity. Estimates of total diversity based on one million sequenced T cells were regarded as lower bounds and as underestimates. Compared with the aged group, more naive CD4+ T cells, fewer expanded clones and increased TCR diversity were shown by the long-lived group, suggesting age selection. The CMV infection status of donors was not known, potentially confounding age-related changes in expanded clonotypes. Because profiling used bulk unsorted PBMCs, naive and antigen-experienced compartments could not be compared conclusively. As age increased, observed TCR beta diversity per million T cells dropped in a roughly linear way, and a significant reduction was already evident by age around 41.

The donors were around 39 Caucasian individuals from Russia, aged roughly 6 to 90 years, who were systemically healthy. Each donor gave ten milliliters of peripheral blood, drawn into EDTA-treated Vacutainer tubes. Ficoll-Paque density-gradient centrifugation was used to isolate PBMCs, with at least 6.5 million per sample. Total RNA, at least 6 micrograms per sample, was extracted from PBMCs with Trizol reagent. The percentages of naive CD45RAhigh/CD27high T cells were determined by flow cytometry on a PBMC aliquot from every donor. The sequencing input was blood. The V and J genes are TRBV10-3 and TRBJ2-1; matching of 5 bases hints at TRBD1 as the D gene. This receptor was taken from a woman aged 40 to 55 in good health. The CDR3 here reads CAISEGRVHEQFF. DNA sequence: TGTGCCATCAGTGAAGGCAGGGTTCATGAGCAGTTCTTC.